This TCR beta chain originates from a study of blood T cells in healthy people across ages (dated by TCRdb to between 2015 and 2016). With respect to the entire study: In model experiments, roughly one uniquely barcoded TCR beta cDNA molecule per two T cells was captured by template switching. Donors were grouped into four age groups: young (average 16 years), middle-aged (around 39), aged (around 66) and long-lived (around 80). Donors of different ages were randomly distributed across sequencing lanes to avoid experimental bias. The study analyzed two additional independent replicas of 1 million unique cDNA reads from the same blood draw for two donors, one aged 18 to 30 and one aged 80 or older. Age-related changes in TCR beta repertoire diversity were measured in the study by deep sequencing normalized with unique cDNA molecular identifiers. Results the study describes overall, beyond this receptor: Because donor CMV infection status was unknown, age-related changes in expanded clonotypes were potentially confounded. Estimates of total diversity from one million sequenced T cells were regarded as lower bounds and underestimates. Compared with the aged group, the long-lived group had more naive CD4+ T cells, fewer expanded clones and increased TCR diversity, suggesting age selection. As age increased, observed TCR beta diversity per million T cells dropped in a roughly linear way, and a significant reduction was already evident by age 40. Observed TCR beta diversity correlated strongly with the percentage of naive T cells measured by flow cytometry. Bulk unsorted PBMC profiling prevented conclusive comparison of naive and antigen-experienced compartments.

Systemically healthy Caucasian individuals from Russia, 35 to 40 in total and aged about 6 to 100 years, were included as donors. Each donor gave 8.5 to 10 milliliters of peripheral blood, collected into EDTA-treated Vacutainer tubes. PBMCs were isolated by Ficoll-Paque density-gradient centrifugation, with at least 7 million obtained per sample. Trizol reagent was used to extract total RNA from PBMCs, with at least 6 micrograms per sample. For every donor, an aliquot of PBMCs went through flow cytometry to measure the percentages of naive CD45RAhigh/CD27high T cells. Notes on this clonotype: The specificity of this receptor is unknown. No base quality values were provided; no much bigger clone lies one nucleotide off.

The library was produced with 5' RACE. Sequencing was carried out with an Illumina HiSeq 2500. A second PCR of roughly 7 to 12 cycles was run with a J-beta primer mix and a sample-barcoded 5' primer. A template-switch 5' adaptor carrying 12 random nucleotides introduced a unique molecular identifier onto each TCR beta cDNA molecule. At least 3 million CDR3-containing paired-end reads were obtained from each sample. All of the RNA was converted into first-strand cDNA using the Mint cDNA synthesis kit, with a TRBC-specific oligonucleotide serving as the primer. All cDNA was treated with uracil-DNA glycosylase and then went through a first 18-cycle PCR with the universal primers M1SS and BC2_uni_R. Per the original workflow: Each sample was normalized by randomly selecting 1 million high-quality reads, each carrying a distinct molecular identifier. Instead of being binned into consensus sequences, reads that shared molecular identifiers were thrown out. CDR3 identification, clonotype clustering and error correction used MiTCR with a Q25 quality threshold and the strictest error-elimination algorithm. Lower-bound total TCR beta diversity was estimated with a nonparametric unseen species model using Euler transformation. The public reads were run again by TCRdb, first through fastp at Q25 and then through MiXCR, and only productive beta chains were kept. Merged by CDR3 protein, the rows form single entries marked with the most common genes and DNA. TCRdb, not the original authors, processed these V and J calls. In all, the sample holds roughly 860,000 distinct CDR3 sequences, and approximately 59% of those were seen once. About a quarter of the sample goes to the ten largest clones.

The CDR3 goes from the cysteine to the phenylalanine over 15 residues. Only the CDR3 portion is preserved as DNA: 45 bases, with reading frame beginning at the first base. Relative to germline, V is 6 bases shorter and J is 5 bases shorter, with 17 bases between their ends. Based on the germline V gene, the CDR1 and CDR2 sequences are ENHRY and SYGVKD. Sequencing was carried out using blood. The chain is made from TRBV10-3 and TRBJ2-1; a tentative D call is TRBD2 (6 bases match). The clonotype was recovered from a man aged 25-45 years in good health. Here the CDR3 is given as CAISPRAGSDNEQFF. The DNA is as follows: TGTGCCATCAGCCCAAGGGCGGGGAGCGACAATGAGCAGTTCTTC.